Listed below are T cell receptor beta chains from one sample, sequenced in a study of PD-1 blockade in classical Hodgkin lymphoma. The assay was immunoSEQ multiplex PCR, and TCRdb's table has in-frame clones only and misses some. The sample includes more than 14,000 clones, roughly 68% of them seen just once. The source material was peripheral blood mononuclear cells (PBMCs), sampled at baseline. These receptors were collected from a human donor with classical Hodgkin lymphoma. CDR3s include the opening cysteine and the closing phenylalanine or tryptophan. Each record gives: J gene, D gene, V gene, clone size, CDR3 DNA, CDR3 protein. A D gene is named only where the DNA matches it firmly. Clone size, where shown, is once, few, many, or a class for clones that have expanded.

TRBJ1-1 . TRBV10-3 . TGTGCCATCAGTGATTCCGGGGGGCACACTGAAGCTTTCTTT CAISDSGGHTEAFF
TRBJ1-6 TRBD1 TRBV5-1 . TGCGCCAGCAGCTTGCAGGGGGCGGATTCACCCCTCCACTTT CASSLQGADSPLHF
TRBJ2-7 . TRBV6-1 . TGTGCCAGCAGTGAAGCGGGAGTGGGGGAGCAGTACTTC CASSEAGVGEQYF
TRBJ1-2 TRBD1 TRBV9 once TGTGCCAGCAGCGCACCGGACAGGCCCAACGGGGGCTACACCTTC CASSAPDRPNGGYTF
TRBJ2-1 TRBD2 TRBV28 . TGTGCCAGCAGCCCAATCCGAACTAGCGCTGTCGTTGCGGTGAATGAGCAGTTCTTC CASSPIRTSAVVAVNEQFF
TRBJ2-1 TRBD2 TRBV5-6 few TGTGCCAGCAGCTTGTTAGCTAGCGGCCAATACAATGAGCAGTTCTTC CASSLLASGQYNEQFF
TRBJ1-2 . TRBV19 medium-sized TGTGCCAGTAGTATTGTTCCGGGACTACTCGAGTATGGCTACACCTTC CASSIVPGLLEYGYTF
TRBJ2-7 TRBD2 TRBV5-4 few TGTGCCAGCAGCTTGACAACCCGTGGTAGCGGGAGGGGTCAGTACGAGCAGTACTTC CASSLTTRGSGRGQYEQYF
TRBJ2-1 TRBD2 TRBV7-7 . TGTGCCAGCAGCCCGGGACTAGCGACGGACAATGAGCAGTTCTTC CASSPGLATDNEQFF
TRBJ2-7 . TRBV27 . TGTGCCAGCAGTTTAATTCCCCAAGGGGGCGAGCAGTACTTC CASSLIPQGGEQYF
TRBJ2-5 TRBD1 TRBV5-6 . TGTGCCAGCAGCCCACAGGGGGCGGAGACCCAGTACTTC CASSPQGAETQYF
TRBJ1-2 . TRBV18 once TGTGCCAGCTCACCGTCGGGACGGAACTATGGCTACACCTTC CASSPSGRNYGYTF
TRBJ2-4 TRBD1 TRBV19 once TGTGCCAGTAACAGGGGTACAGGGGACATTCAGTACTTC CASNRGTGDIQYF
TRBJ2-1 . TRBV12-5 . TGTGCTAGTGGTTTGTCGCGGGACTACAATGAGCAGTTCTTC CASGLSRDYNEQFF
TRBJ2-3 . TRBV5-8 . TGTGCCAGCAGGCAGGACCCGACAGATACGCAGTATTTT CASRQDPTDTQYF
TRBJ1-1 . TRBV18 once TGTGCCAGCTCACCACCGGGCCCGCGGACGGCTGAAGCTTTCTTT CASSPPGPRTAEAFF
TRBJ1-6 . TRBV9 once TGTGCCAGCAGCGACGAGCCCAGCTCCTATAATTCACCCCTCCACTTT CASSDEPSSYNSPLHF
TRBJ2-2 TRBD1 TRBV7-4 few TGTGCCAGCAGCTCTCAGGGACAGGTGGCCACCGGGGAGCTGTTTTTT CASSSQGQVATGELFF
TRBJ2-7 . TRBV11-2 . TGTGCCAGCAGCTCTCACATGGATGGAAACTACGAGCAGTACTTC CASSSHMDGNYEQYF
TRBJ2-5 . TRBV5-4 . TGTGCCAGCAGCCCGGACCTGTACCAAGAGACCCAGTACTTC CASSPDLYQETQYF
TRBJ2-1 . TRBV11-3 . TGTGCCAGCAGCTTAGAAAGCGGGTACAATGAGCAGTTCTTC CASSLESGYNEQFF
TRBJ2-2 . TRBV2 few TGTGCCAGCAGTTCGCCCGGGGGGCCGAGAACCGGGGAGCTGTTTTTT CASSSPGGPRTGELFF
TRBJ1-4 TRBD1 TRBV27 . TGTGCCAGCAGTTCGACAGGGGGCGAGGGAAAACTGTTTTTT CASSSTGGEGKLFF
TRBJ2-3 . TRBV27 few TGTGCCAGCAGTCGACTAGAGTGGGCAGATACGCAGTATTTT CASSRLEWADTQYF
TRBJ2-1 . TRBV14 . TGTGCCAGCAGCCAGTCCCGGACTCAGGCCAAGCAGTTCTTC CASSQSRTQAKQFF
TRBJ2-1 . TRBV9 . TGTGCCAGCAGCGCGGGCCCCGTAGCGTACAATGAGCAGTTCTTC CASSAGPVAYNEQFF
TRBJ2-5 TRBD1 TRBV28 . TGTGCCAGCAGTTTATCCGGGACAGGGAATTGGGAGACCCAGTACTTC CASSLSGTGNWETQYF
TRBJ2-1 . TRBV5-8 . TGTGCCAGCAGCTTGTATTTCCAGGGGGGTGAGCAGTTCTTC CASSLYFQGGEQFF
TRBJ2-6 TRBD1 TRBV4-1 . TGCGCCAGCAGCCAGCAGGGGGTAGCCTTAGGGAAAGGGGCCAACGTCCTGACTTTC CASSQQGVALGKGANVLTF
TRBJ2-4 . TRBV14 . TGTGCCAGCAGCCAAGATGTCTCGGCAACTGGCTCACTAGCCAAAAACATTCAGTACTTC CASSQDVSATGSLAKNIQYF
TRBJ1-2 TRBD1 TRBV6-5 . TGTGCCAGCAGTTCAAGGACAGGAGAAGAAGGCTACACCTTC CASSSRTGEEGYTF
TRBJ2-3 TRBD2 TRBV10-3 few TGTGCCATCAGTGATCCTAGCGGGAGTAGAGATACGCAGTATTTT CAISDPSGSRDTQYF
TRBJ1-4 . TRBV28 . TGTGCCAGCAGTTCTGCCGGGACTCAGGACCGGTGGCTGTTTTTT CASSSAGTQDRWLFF
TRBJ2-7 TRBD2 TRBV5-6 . TGTGCCAGCAGCCTCCCCGGGGGGGACCTCTACGAGCAGTACTTC CASSLPGGDLYEQYF